These 14 T cell receptor beta chains were sequenced from one sample in a study of blood T cells in healthy people across ages. Primers used in a second PCR of about 6 to 11 cycles were a sample-barcoded 5' primer and a J-beta primer mix. MiXCR, applied by TCRdb to the 5' RACE reads, yields one record per CDR3 protein. The table lists 550,000 to 650,000 distinct CDR3 sequences, approximately 30% of them singletons. Sequenced input: blood. The receptors originated from a woman over 75 in good health.

This clonotype was seen at least ten times. J is TRBJ2-3 and V is TRBV4-2, with TRBD2 identical over 8 bases. Losses at the gene ends were 4 bases for V and 0 bases for J; bases not matched to a gene: 6. This CDR3 is built from 16 residues. Germline V gene data show CDR1 as LGHNA and CDR2 as YNFKEQ. The CDR3 nucleotides are TGTGCCAGCAGCCGAGGGAGCGGGGGAAGCACAGATACGCAGTATTTT. Amino acid sequence: CASSRGSGGSTDTQYF.

This clonotype came up once. This chain links TRBV5-1 with TRBJ2-7, with 7 bases fitting TRBD1. CDR1 and CDR2 (germline): SGHRS, YFSETQ. This CDR3 is built from 15 residues. Trimming cost V 2 bases and J 3 bases; bases outside gene matches: 8. CDR3 sequence: CASSFDQGDRYEQYF. DNA for the CDR3: TGCGCCAGCAGCTTTGATCAGGGGGATCGCTACGAGCAGTACTTC.

The V call is TRBV4-1, the J call TRBJ2-7, with TRBD1 matching over 7 bases. CDR1 is MGHRA and CDR2 is YSYEKL in the germline V gene. This CDR3 contains 18 residues. V lost 1 base and J lost 3; bases outside the gene matches: 15. The CDR3: CASSQAFRRQGQNYEQYF. In DNA, the CDR3 is TGCGCCAGCAGCCAAGCCTTCCGGCGACAGGGACAAAACTACGAGCAGTACTTC.

The chain links TRBV7-3 to TRBJ2-1; D gene uncertain. Germline-derived CDR1 and CDR2 are SGHTA and FQGTGA. Trimming left V 1 base short and J 3 bases short, with 10 bases between. The CDR3 has 15 residues. In nucleotides, the CDR3 is TGTGCCAGCAGCTTAAGACGGGCCCTCTACAATGAGCAGTTCTTC. Protein sequence: CASSLRRALYNEQFF.

This clonotype was counted at least ten times. The chain joins TRBV29-1 to TRBJ1-1; the match to TRBD1 covers 8 bases. The CDR3 is 12 residues long. The ends lost 4 bases at V and 5 bases at J; junction bases unmatched: 3. Germline-derived CDR1 and CDR2 are SQVTM and ANQGSEA. CDR3 nucleotides: TGCAGCGTTGTACAGGGGGGAACTGAAGCTTTCTTT. Residues: CSVVQGGTEAFF. Supplemented by reference TRBV29-1 and TRBJ1-1, the full variable domain reads SAVISQKPSRDICQRGTSLTIQCQVDSQVTMMFWYRQQPGQSLTLIATANQGSEATYESGFVIDKFPISRPNLTFSTLTVSNMSPEDSSIYLCSVVQGGTEAFFGQGTRLTVV.

This chain links TRBV10-1 with TRBJ2-7; a weak D match, TRBD1 (5 bases). Trimming stripped 0 bases from V and 0 bases from J, with 9 bases between. The germline V gene encodes CDR1 WNHNN and CDR2 SYGVQD (reference sequence). This CDR3 is 15 amino acids long. CDR3 in amino acids: CASSESPGFSYEQYF. The CDR3 DNA reads as TGCGCCAGCAGTGAGTCTCCAGGGTTCTCCTACGAGCAGTACTTC.

This clonotype came up many times. The rearrangement uses TRBV5-1 and TRBJ2-1; D is undetermined. The CDR3 runs to 12 residues. V was clipped by 3 bases and J by 7 bases, with 8 bases between them. Germline V lookup: CDR1 SGHRS, CDR2 YFSETQ. The CDR3 DNA reads TGCGCCAGCAGCTCCAGTTTAAATGAGCAGTTCTTC. This encodes CASSSSLNEQFF.

This clonotype was seen many times. The DNA of the CDR3 is TGTGCCAGCAGCTTGAGGACGGACAATTCACCCCTCCACTTT. Protein sequence: CASSLRTDNSPLHF. The gene calls are TRBV7-2 and TRBJ1-6; no definite D call. V was cut by 3 bases and J by 7 bases, with 10 bases left in between. Per the germline V gene, CDR1 is SGHTA and CDR2 is FQGNSA. The CDR3 contains 14 residues.

V usage is TRBV25-1 and J usage is TRBJ1-3; D unclear. The CDR3 consists of 14 residues. Germline CDR1 and CDR2: MGHDK and SYGVNS. Trimming cost V 4 bases and J 1 base, with 8 bases left between them. CDR3 sequence (DNA): TGTGCCAGCAGTGGATTAGGGTCTGGAAACACCATATATTTT. As protein: CASSGLGSGNTIYF.

The chain carries TRBV7-2 and TRBJ1-1; 7 bases fit TRBD1. J lost 5 bases, V lost 7 bases, and 10 bases had no gene match. This CDR3 has 14 residues. Germline V gives CDR1 SGHTA, CDR2 FQGNSA. CDR3 nucleotides: TGTGCCAGCACAAGGGACAGATCGGGAACTGAAGCTTTCTTT. It translates to CASTRDRSGTEAFF.

This clonotype was counted at least ten times. The chain uses TRBV7-9 and TRBJ2-1; TRBD1 aligns across 12 bases. The V gene end was trimmed by 5 bases and the J gene end by 4 bases; junction bases not matched to a gene: 6. The CDR3 is 16 amino acids. Germline CDR1 is SEHNR and CDR2 is FQNEAQ (reference sequence). The CDR3 nucleotides read TGTGCCAGCAGCCCCCCGGGACAGGGGGCTTACAATGAGCAGTTCTTC. Translating gives CASSPPGQGAYNEQFF.

This clonotype came up a few times. In DNA, the CDR3 is TGCGCCAGCAGCCTAGACAGGGGGAACGGTGAAGCTTTCTTT. This encodes CASSLDRGNGEAFF. V usage is TRBV5-1 and J usage is TRBJ1-1; 9 positions agree with TRBD1. Germline CDR1 and CDR2: SGHRS and YFSETQ. CDR3 length equals 14 residues. V shed 4 bases, J shed 7 bases, and the junction held 8 bases outside the gene matches.

CDR3 DNA: TGTGCCAGCAGTTACGGGGTATCAGCTAACTATGGCTACACCTTC. Translating gives CASSYGVSANYGYTF. J is TRBJ1-2 and V is TRBV6-5, with unresolved D. This CDR3 spans 15 amino acids. V was clipped by 2 bases and J by 0 bases, with 10 bases between them. Germline CDR1 and CDR2: MNHEY and SVGAGI.

The genes are TRBV19 and TRBJ1-1; TRBD1 is a possible D gene (5 bases). V was shortened by 5 bases and J by 0 bases, with 19 bases between the two germline ends. The CDR3 has 17 residues. Germline-derived CDR1 and CDR2 are LNHDA and SQIVND (reference sequence). CDR3 residues: CASSSAPGRKMNTEAFF. CDR3 DNA: TGTGCCAGTAGTTCAGCCCCGGGACGGAAGATGAACACTGAAGCTTTCTTT.